These T cell receptor beta chains were read from a single sample in a study of CD8 T cells in ankylosing spondylitis. TCRdb redid the calling of the 5' RACE reads with MiXCR, one entry per CDR3 protein. The sample records 750,000 to 850,000 distinct CDR3 sequences, 12% being singletons. The specimen was blood, either unsorted or a sorted T cell fraction (not recorded which). The receptors stem from a male donor with ankylosing spondylitis. Each CDR3 is given without its conserved first and last residue. The order of the fields is J gene, V gene, CDR3 protein.

>TRBJ2-7|TRBV7-2
ASSVAGVYDIEQY
>TRBJ1-3|TRBV7-2
ASSENRGPSSGNTIY
>TRBJ1-4|TRBV20-1
SASGLGGEKLF
>TRBJ2-1|TRBV12-3/TRBV12-4
ASSFIPRGGNNEQF
>TRBJ2-7|TRBV27
ASSFLFGASGSYEQY
>TRBJ2-3|TRBV10-3
AISGWTDREDTQY
>TRBJ1-1|TRBV5-1
ASSLEGYRESTEAF
>TRBJ2-5|TRBV29-1
SLAGLYQETQY
>TRBJ1-4|TRBV5-1
ASSSEGTGNEKLF
>TRBJ2-5|TRBV20-1
SARVPDRRETQY